This T cell receptor (beta chain) originates from a study of OX40 agonist ivuxolimab in advanced cancers. The wider study: Patients were given ivuxolimab, an antibody that agonizes OX40 (CD134).

TCRdb keeps only in-frame clones here, not all; method: immunoSEQ multiplex PCR. The profile shows tens of thousands of clones, 75% to 90% of them singletons. This CDR3 region has 16 residues. The V gene end was trimmed by 5 bases and the J gene end by 3 bases; junction bases not matched to a gene: 12. Germline loops: CDR1 SGHAT, CDR2 FQNNGV. With autoimmune disease history or systemic immunosuppression, patients were excluded. The receptor was derived from an adult with an advanced solid tumor such as melanoma, head and neck, liver or kidney cancer. The starting material was CD4+ or CD8+ T cells sorted from blood, obtained in a trial of the OX40 agonist ivuxolimab. This sequence joins TRBV11-2 and TRBJ2-7; 8 bases are shared with TRBD1. For the CDR3, the DNA is TGTGCCAGCAGCCGTGGCCCCCCGGGACAGGACTACGAGCAGTACTTC. This codes for CASSRGPPGQDYEQYF.